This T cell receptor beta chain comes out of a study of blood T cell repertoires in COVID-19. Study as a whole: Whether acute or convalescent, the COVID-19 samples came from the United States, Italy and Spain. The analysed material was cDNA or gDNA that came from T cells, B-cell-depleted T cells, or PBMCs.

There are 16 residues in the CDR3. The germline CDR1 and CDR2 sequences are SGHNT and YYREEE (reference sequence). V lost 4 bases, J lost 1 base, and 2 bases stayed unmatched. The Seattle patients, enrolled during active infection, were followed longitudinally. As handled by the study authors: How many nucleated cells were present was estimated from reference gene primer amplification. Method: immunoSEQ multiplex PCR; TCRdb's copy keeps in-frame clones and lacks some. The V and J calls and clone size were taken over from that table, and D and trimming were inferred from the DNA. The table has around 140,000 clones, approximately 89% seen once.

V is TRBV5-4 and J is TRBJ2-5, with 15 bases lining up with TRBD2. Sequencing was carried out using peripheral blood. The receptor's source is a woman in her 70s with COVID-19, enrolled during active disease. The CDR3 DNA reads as TGTGCCAGCAGCCAGGGACTAGCGGGGGGCCAAGAGACCCAGTACTTC. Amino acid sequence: CASSQGLAGGQETQYF.